The 8 T cell receptor beta chains listed next were all sequenced from one sample in a study of blood T cell repertoires in COVID-19. The assay was immunoSEQ multiplex PCR, and TCRdb's table has in-frame clones only and misses some. In the table there are about 76,000 clones, around four fifths of which are singletons. Sequenced: peripheral blood. The receptor set was obtained from a human donor in a cohort sampled during active COVID-19.

Note on this clone: This sample includes further DNA sequences coding for the same CDR3. The CDR3 DNA sequence: TGTGCCAGCTCACCCGACAGGGTAGGGGAAAAACTGTTTTTT. Residues: CASSPDRVGEKLFF. The chain employs TRBV18 and TRBJ1-4; TRBD1 matches 7 bases. CDR3 size: 14 residues. Trimming cost V 3 bases and J 8 bases; bases outside gene matches: 6. Germline V CDR1 and CDR2: KGHSH, LQKENI.

The rearrangement links TRBV6-4 to TRBJ2-7, with 7 bases identical to TRBD1. The V gene's germline CDR1 is MRHNA and CDR2 SNTAGT. This CDR3 has 22 residues. V was clipped by 0 bases and J by 5 bases; unmatched bases: 28. CDR3 bases: TGTGCCAGCAGTGACTCGTTCCCCGGGACAGAAGCCTCCCCGATAGGCTTCCACGAGCAGTACTTC. Its protein is CASSDSFPGTEASPIGFHEQYF.

The V call is TRBV2, the J call TRBJ2-7; D uncertain. The CDR3 runs to 10 residues. The ends were cut back, 6 bases at V and 4 bases at J, with 4 bases in the middle. The germline V gene has CDR1 SNHLY and CDR2 FYNNEI. The CDR3 spells CASREYEQYF. CDR3 coding DNA: TGTGCCAGCAGGGAGTACGAGCAGTACTTC. The full variable domain, with the rest looked up from reference TRBV2 and TRBJ2-7, is EPEVTQTPSHQVTQMGQEVILRCVPISNHLYFYWYRQILGQKVEFLVSFYNNEISEKSEIFDDQFSVERPDGSNFTLKIRSTKLEDSAMYFCASREYEQYFGPGTRLTVT.

The chain employs TRBV27 and TRBJ1-1; 8 bases are shared with TRBD1. Germline CDR1 reads MNHEY; CDR2 reads SMNVEV (reference sequence). The V and J ends lost 6 bases and 4 bases, in that order; junction bases with no gene match: 7. This CDR3 has 14 amino acids. CDR3 bases: TGTGCCAGCAGCCATACAGGGGGGGGCACTGAAGCTTTCTTT. Protein product: CASSHTGGGTEAFF.

The V call is TRBV28, the J call TRBJ1-1; D might be TRBD1 (5 bases). This CDR3 comprises 15 residues. Germline CDR1 MDHEN, CDR2 SYDVKM. The germline V and J ends were trimmed by 4 bases and 3 bases, with 15 bases remaining between them. CDR3 sequence (DNA): TGTGCCAGCAGTTCCCACCCCGACAGATACACTGAAGCTTTCTTT. Translation: CASSSHPDRYTEAFF. The full variable domain, rest sourced from reference TRBV28 and TRBJ1-1, is DVKVTQSSRYLVKRTGEKVFLECVQDMDHENMFWYRQDPGLGLRLIYFSYDVKMKEKGDIPEGYSVSREKKERFSLILESASTNQTSMYLCASSSHPDRYTEAFFGQGTRLTVV.

The chain carries TRBV7-6 and TRBJ1-1, with D possibly TRBD1 on 6 matching bases. V dropped 7 bases and J dropped 1 base, with 13 bases sitting between them. Germline CDR1 reads SGHVS; CDR2 reads FNYEAQ. The CDR3 is made up of 14 amino acids. In nucleotides, the CDR3 is TGTGCCAGCACCACGGGCAGGGGGAACACTGAAGCTTTCTTT. Encoded protein: CASTTGRGNTEAFF.

The chain couples TRBV5-1 to TRBJ2-3; 12 nucleotides align to TRBD1. With 6 bases clipped from V and 4 bases from J, the junction kept 9 bases outside the gene matches. Looked up from germline, CDR1 is SGHRS and CDR2 is YFSETQ. The CDR3 contains 16 residues. This CDR3 reads CASTQGGQGASDTQYF. In DNA, the CDR3 is TGCGCCAGCACTCAAGGGGGACAGGGGGCGTCAGATACGCAGTATTTT.

The gene calls are TRBV5-1 and TRBJ2-1; possible D gene TRBD1, 6 bases. The length of the CDR3 is 19 residues. Germline CDR1 SGHRS, CDR2 YFSETQ. Trimming shortened V by 6 bases and J by 0 bases, and 25 bases separated the two germline ends. CDR3 sequence reads: CASIKGPRGATSSYNEQFF. The CDR3 nucleotides read TGCGCCAGCATCAAGGGCCCCAGGGGCGCAACGAGCTCCTACAATGAGCAGTTCTTC.